This TCR beta chain originates from a study of blood T cell repertoires in COVID-19. Study-wide background: The cDNA or gDNA used as material had been derived from T cells, B-cell-depleted T cells, or PBMCs.

Per the study methods: From reference gene primer amplification, estimates of nucleated cell counts were derived. Sequencing was performed with immunoSEQ multiplex PCR; in TCRdb, only in-frame clones are kept and a portion is missing. The V and J calls and clone size were taken over from that table, and D and trimming were inferred from the DNA. The table records around 150,000 clones, approximately 79% of them present only once. The Seattle patients, enrolled during active infection, were followed longitudinally. The sequenced material came from peripheral blood. This clonotype was sampled from a woman aged 40 to 49 with COVID-19, enrolled during active disease.

The CDR3 is CASSERSGNTIYF. As DNA, the CDR3 is TGTGCCAGCAGTGAACGGTCTGGAAACACCATATATTTT. This chain uses TRBV2 with TRBJ1-3; D is unclear. The V gene lost 2 bases and the J gene lost 1 base, with 3 bases spanning the gap. The CDR3 covers 13 residues. The V gene's germline CDR1 is SNHLY and CDR2 FYNNEI.